The text below deals with one T cell receptor (beta chain). Antigen specificity is unknown. CDR1 is DFQATT and CDR2 is SNEGSKA in the germline V gene (reference sequence). CDR3 length: 15 amino acids. Trimming at V came to 3 bases and at J to 2 bases, leaving 4 bases not matched to a gene. A single record per CDR3 protein comes from TCRdb applying MiXCR to the reads. The sample shows approximately 72,000 distinct CDR3 sequences, around 63% of them seen only once. The sample is drawn from a study of type 1 regulatory T cells. For the study at large: An in vitro protocol generated T-allo10, a Tr1-enriched, alloantigen-specific CD4 T cell product.

Graft donor-derived T-allo10 cells were described as host-alloantigen-specific, anergic, and alloantigen-specifically suppressive. What was sequenced was cultured T cells, either the whole culture or a sorted T cell fraction (not recorded which). The subset: Tr1-enriched cell product generated in vitro against host alloantigens. The clonotype comes from a human donor in good health. The chain employs TRBV20-1 and TRBJ2-1; 10 bases agree with TRBD2. Here the CDR3 DNA reads TGCAGTGCTAGTGGGCTAGCGGGAGCCTACAATGAGCAGTTCTTC. It translates to CSASGLAGAYNEQFF.